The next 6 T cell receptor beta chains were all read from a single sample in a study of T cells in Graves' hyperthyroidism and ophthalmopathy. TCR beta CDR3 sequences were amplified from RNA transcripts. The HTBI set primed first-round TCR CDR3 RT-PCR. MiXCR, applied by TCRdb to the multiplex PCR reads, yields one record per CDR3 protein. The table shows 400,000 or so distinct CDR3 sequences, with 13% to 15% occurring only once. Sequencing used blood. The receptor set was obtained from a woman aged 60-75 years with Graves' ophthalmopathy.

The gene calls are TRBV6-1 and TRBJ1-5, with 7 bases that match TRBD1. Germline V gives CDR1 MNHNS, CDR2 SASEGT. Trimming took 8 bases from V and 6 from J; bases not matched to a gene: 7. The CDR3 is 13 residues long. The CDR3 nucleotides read TGTGCCAGCCTTAGGACAGGCAGTCAGCCCCAGCATTTT. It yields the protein CASLRTGSQPQHF.

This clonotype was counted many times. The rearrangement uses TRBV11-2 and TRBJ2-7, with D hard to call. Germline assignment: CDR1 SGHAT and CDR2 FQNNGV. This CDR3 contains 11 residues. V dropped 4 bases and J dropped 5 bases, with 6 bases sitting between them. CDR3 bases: TGTGCCAGCAGCTCTTACGACGAGCAGTACTTC. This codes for CASSSYDEQYF.

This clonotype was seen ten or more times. The CDR3 nucleotides are TGTGCCAGCAGTTTATCTCAGATCTATAATTCACCCCTCCACTTT. It yields the protein CASSLSQIYNSPLHF. The chain has TRBV28 and TRBJ1-6, with D unresolved. V was clipped by 1 base and J by 3 bases, with 7 bases between them. The germline V gene has CDR1 MDHEN and CDR2 SYDVKM. This CDR3 region has 15 residues.

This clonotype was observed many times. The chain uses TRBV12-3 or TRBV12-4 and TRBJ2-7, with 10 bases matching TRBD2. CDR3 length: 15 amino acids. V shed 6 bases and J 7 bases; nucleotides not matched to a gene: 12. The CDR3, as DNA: TGTGCCAGCAGGAGAACCGGGACTAGCGCCATAGAGCAGTACTTC. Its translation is CASRRTGTSAIEQYF.

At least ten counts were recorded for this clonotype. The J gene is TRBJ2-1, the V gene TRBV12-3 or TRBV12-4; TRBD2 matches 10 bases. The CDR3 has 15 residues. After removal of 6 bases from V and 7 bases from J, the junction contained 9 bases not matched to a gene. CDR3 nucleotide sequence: TGTGCCAGCAGCTCCGGGACTAGCGTGAGAAATGAGCAGTTCTTC. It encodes CASSSGTSVRNEQFF.

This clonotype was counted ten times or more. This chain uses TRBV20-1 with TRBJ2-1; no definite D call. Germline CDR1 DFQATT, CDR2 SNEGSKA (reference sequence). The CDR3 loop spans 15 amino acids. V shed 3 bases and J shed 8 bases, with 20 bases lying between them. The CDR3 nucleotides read TGCAGTGCTAGCACCTTCGCGGCCGAGGTCTATGAGCAGTTCTTC. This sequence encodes CSASTFAAEVYEQFF.